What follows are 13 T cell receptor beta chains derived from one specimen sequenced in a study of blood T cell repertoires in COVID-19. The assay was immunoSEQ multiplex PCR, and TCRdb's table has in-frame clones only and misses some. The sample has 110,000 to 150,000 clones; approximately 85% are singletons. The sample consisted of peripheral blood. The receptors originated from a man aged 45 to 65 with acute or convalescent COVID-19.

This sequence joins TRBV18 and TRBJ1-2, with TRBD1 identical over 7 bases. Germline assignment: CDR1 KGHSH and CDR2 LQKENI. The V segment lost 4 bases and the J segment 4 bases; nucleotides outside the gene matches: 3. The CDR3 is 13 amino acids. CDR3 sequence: CASSQDRTYGYTF. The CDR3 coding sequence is TGTGCCAGCTCACAGGACAGGACCTATGGCTACACCTTC.

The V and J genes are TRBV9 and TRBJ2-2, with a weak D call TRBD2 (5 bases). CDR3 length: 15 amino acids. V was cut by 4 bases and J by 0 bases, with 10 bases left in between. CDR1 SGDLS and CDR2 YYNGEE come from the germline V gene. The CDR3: CASSPTGTNTGELFF. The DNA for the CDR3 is TGTGCCAGCAGCCCTACGGGAACGAACACCGGGGAGCTGTTTTTT.

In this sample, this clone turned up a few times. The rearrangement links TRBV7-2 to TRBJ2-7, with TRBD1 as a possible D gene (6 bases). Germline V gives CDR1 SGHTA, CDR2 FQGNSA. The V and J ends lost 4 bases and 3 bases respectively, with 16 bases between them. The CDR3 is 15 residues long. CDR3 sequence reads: CASSYSSGASYEQYF. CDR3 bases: TGTGCCAGCAGCTACAGCTCAGGGGCGAGCTACGAGCAGTACTTC.

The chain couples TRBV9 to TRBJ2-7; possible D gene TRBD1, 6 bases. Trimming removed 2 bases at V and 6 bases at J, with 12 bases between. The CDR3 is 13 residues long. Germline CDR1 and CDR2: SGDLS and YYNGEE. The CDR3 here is CASSVNRESEQYF. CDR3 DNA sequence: TGTGCCAGCAGCGTGAACAGGGAGAGCGAGCAGTACTTC.

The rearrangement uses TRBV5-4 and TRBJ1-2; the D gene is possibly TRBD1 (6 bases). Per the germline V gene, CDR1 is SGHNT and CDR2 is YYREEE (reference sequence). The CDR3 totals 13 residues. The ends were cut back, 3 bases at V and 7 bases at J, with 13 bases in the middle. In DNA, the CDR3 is TGTGCCAGCAGCTCCAGGGGACAAACTGGCTACACCTTC. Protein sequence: CASSSRGQTGYTF.

CDR3 amino acids: CASSPVVGTGIYEQYF. The DNA for the CDR3 is TGTGCCAGCTCACCAGTGGTAGGGACAGGGATCTACGAGCAGTACTTC. V is TRBV18 and J is TRBJ2-7; 9 bases agree with TRBD1. The CDR3 totals 16 residues. Trimming removed 2 bases from V and 3 bases from J; junction bases left unmatched: 8. Germline CDR1 reads KGHSH; CDR2 reads LQKENI.

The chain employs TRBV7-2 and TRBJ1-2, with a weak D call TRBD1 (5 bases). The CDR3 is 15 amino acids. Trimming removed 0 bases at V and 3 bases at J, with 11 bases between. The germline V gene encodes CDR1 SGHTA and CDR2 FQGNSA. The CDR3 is CASSLAGRADYGYTF. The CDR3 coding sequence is TGTGCCAGCAGCTTAGCCGGCAGGGCGGACTATGGCTACACCTTC.

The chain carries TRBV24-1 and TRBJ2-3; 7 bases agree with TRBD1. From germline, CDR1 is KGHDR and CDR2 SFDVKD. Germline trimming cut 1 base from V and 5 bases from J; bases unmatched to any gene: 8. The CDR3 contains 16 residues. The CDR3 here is CATSDFSTGEGDTQYF. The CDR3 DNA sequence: TGTGCCACCAGTGATTTCAGTACAGGGGAAGGAGATACGCAGTATTTT.

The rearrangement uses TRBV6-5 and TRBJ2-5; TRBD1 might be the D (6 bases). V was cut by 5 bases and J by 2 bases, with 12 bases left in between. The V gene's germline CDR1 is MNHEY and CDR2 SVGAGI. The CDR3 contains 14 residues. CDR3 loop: CASSNRQAQETQYF. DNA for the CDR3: TGTGCCAGCAGTAACCGACAGGCGCAAGAGACCCAGTACTTC.

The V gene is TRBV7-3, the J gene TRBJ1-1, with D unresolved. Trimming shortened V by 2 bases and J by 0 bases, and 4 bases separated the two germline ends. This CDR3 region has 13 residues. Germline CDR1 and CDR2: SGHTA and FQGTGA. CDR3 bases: TGTGCCAGCAGCTTATCCATGAACACTGAAGCTTTCTTT. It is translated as CASSLSMNTEAFF. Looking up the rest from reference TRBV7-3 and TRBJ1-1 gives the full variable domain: GAGVSQTPSNKVTEKGKYVELRCDPISGHTALYWYRQSLGQGPEFLIYFQGTGAADDSGLPNDRFFAVRPEGSVSTLKIQRTERGDSAVYLCASSLSMNTEAFFGQGTRLTVV.

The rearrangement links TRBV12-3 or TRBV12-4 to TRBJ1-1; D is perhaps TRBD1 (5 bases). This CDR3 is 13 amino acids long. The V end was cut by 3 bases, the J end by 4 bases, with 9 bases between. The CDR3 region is CASSFRQITEAFF. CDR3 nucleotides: TGTGCCAGCAGTTTCCGACAGATCACTGAAGCTTTCTTT.

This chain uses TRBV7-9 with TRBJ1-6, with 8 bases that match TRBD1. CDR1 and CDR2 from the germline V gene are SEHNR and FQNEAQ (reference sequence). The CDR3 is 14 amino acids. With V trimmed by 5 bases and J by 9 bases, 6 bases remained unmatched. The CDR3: CASSELDRASPLHF. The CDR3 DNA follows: TGTGCCAGCAGCGAGCTGGACAGGGCTTCACCCCTCCACTTT.

CDR3 sequence reads: CATATSGSSNEQYF. CDR3 DNA: TGTGCCACCGCCACTAGCGGGAGTTCCAACGAGCAGTACTTC. This chain uses TRBV24-1 with TRBJ2-7; 11 nucleotides align to TRBD2. With 9 bases clipped from V and 5 bases from J, the junction kept 8 bases outside the gene matches. CDR1 is KGHDR and CDR2 is SFDVKD in the germline V gene. The CDR3 covers 14 residues.